This TCR beta chain emerged from a study of blood T cell repertoires in COVID-19. For the study at large: Samples taken during acute and convalescent COVID-19 were collected in the United States, Italy and Spain.

In the original workflow: Amplification from reference gene primers served as the basis for estimated nucleated cell counts. The protocol was immunoSEQ multiplex PCR, while the TCRdb copy is restricted to in-frame clones and leaves out a portion. For V, J and clone size, that table is used; D and trimming come from the DNA. The sample includes about 260,000 clones, approximately 90% of them seen just once. Deletions cut 0 bases from V and 1 base from J, with 6 bases between. Germline CDR1 and CDR2: LNHDA and SQIVND (reference sequence). CDR3 size: 14 residues. Participants were placed into cohorts based on the clinical history they reported.

The chain employs TRBV19 and TRBJ1-2; D remains ambiguous. This clonotype originated in a woman aged 18-29 years who had recovered from COVID-19. Input material: PBMCs or T cells enriched from blood (not recorded which). The CDR3 bases are TGTGCCAGTAGTATAGAAGGGAGTAACTATGGCTACACCTTC. This sequence encodes CASSIEGSNYGYTF.